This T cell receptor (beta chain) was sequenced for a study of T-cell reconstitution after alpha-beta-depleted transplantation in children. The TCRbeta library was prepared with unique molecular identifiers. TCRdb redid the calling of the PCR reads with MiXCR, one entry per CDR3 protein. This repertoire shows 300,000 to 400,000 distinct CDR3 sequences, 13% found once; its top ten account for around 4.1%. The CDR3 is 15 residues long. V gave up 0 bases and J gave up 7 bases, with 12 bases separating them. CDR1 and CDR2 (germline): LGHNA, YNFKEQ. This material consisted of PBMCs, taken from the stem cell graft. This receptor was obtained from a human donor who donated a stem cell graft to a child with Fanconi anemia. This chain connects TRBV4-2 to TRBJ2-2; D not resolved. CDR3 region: CASSQDNSLSGELFF. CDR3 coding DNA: TGTGCCAGCAGCCAAGATAACAGTCTGAGCGGGGAGCTGTTTTTT.